The clone carrying this T cell receptor (beta chain) was detected only a few times. Antigen: not known. From the reads, TCRdb called clonotypes with MiXCR, one entry per CDR3 protein. Of around 450,000 distinct CDR3 sequences in the sample, around 11% were seen once. This sample was taken from a study of T cell repertoires in cytomegalovirus infection. At the level of the study: Public signatures in TCR beta pointed to CMV infection and matching HLA type.

Trimming took 1 base from V and 6 from J, leaving 18 bases between them. In germline, CDR1 is DFQATT, CDR2 SNEGSKA (reference sequence). The CDR3 totals 16 residues. Study-wide results and limits: Summed frequency of public TCR beta families distinguished CMV carriers with the relevant HLA. In two of eight donors, the top clonotype was HLA-C-restricted CMV-specific.

This receptor was identified in a human donor in good health (CMV status not recorded). Some clones in this sample may be carry-over from other donors' samples. The gene calls are TRBV20-1 and TRBJ2-2; either TRBD1 or TRBD2 may fit D (6 bases each). Sample: PBMCs. Written as DNA, the CDR3 is TGCAGTGCTAGAGTGGGTGTTGGGGGGCGCTCCGGGGAGCTGTTTTTT. It codes for CSARVGVGGRSGELFF.